The 3 T cell receptor beta chains given below trace back to one sample, sequenced in a study of metastatic and nonmetastatic thyroid tumors. No treatment of any kind had been given to any patient before thyroid surgery. TCRdb reprocessed the PCR reads via MiXCR. Found here are tens of thousands of clones, about an eighth of them singletons; the top ten hold 7% to 10%. The sample consisted of tumor tissue. The receptors come from a female donor with papillary thyroid cancer or a benign thyroid nodule (not recorded which). Some clones in this sample may be carry-over from other donors' samples.

The CDR3 DNA follows: TGCGCCAGCAGCCAGTTGGACAGGGGTGTCTCTGGCTACACCTTC. Encoded protein: CASSQLDRGVSGYTF. The chain carries TRBV4-3 and TRBJ2-4, with 9 bases aligning to TRBD1. The J call may be mistaken, given a closer DNA end match to TRBJ1-2. This CDR3 has 15 residues. Germline CDR1 is LGHNA and CDR2 is YSLEER.

This clone was counted many times. The V call is TRBV20-1, the J call TRBJ1-2; 8 bases fit TRBD1. Germline CDR1 reads DFQATT; CDR2 reads SNEGSKA (reference sequence). The CDR3 spans 18 residues. Trimming took 0 bases from V and 8 from J; bases not matched to a gene: 20. CDR3 DNA sequence: TGCAGTGCTAGAGATTTTATGCCGGACAGGGAAAAATACGCGGGCTACACCTTC. Protein: CSARDFMPDREKYAGYTF.

Of note for this clone: Since a much larger clone is just one base distant, this may be a read error. V is TRBV7-6 and J is TRBJ1-2; D is unresolved. The CDR3 has 15 amino acids. The germline gives CDR1 SGHVS, CDR2 FNYEAQ. The CDR3 DNA follows: TGTTCCAGCAGCTTAGGCGGCGGGGAGGTTAGGGGCTACACCTTC. Translating gives CSSSLGGGEVRGYTF.